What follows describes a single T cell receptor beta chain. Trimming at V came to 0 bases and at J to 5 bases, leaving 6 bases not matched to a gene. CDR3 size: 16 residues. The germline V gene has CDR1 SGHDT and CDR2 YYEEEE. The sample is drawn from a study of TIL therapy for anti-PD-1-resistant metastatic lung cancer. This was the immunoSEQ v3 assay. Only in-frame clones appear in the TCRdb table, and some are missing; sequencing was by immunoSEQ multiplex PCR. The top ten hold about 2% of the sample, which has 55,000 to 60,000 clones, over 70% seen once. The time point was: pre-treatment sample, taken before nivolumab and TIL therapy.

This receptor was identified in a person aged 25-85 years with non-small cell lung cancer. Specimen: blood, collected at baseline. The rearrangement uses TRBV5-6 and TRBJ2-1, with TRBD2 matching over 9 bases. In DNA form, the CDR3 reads TGTGCCAGCAGCTTGGAAAGGCTAGCGGGACACAATGAGCAGTTCTTC. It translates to CASSLERLAGHNEQFF. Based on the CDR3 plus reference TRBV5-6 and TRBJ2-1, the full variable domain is DAGVTQSPTHLIKTRGQQVTLRCSPKSGHDTVSWYQQALGQGPQFIFQYYEEEERQRGNFPDRFSGHQFPNYSSELNVNALLLGDSALYLCASSLERLAGHNEQFFGPGTRLTVL.